This T cell receptor (beta chain) stems from a study of T cells in Graves' hyperthyroidism and ophthalmopathy. Ten or more counts support this clonotype. Authors of the study amplified TCR beta CDR3 regions from RNA transcripts. The HTBI primer set drove a first-round RT-PCR of the TCR CDR3. TCRdb independently ran MiXCR on the multiplex PCR reads; one entry per CDR3 protein. Here the sample spans hundreds of thousands of distinct CDR3 sequences, around 15% being singletons. Source material: blood. The receptor comes from a young woman with Graves' hyperthyroidism.

The CDR3 region is CATSGTVTDTQYF. The CDR3 DNA reads as TGTGCCACCAGTGGAACAGTCACAGATACGCAGTATTTT. The rearrangement joins TRBV24-1 to TRBJ2-3, with unresolved D. Germline values: CDR1 KGHDR, CDR2 SFDVKD. Trimming cost V 5 bases and J 2 bases, with 7 bases left between them. The CDR3 has 13 amino acids.